The 26 T cell receptor beta chains below come from one sample, sequenced in a study of blood T cell repertoires in COVID-19. Some clones are missing from TCRdb's copy, which holds only in-frame ones; the method was immunoSEQ multiplex PCR. The sample has roughly 230,000 clones; 84% are singletons. What was sequenced was peripheral blood. Source of these receptors: a man between 50 and 59 years old with active or convalescent COVID-19.

V usage is TRBV19 and J usage is TRBJ1-1, with 9 bases aligning to TRBD1. J lost 3 bases, V lost 4 bases, and 12 bases had no gene match. CDR3 length: 17 residues. Germline V gives CDR1 LNHDA, CDR2 SQIVND (reference sequence). The CDR3 DNA follows: TGTGCCAGTAGTACCCGCCGGGACAGGGTTCAAGACACTGAAGCTTTCTTT. It yields the protein CASSTRRDRVQDTEAFF.

The chain links TRBV6-1 to TRBJ1-6; D gene unclear. Trimming cost V 1 base and J 9 bases, with 10 bases left between them. The CDR3 covers 14 residues. Germline assignment: CDR1 MNHNS and CDR2 SASEGT. The CDR3 region has the DNA TGTGCCAGCAGTGAAGGATACGGCGGTTCACCCCTCCACTTT. Translated, it gives CASSEGYGGSPLHF.

The chain's CDR3 is CASSIVEGTEAFF. The CDR3 nucleotides read TGTGCCAGTAGTATAGTGGAGGGCACTGAAGCTTTCTTT. The rearrangement links TRBV19 to TRBJ1-1; D is unresolved. CDR1 is LNHDA and CDR2 is SQIVND in the germline V gene (reference sequence). The CDR3 sequence is 13 residues long. With 1 base removed from V and 4 bases from J, the gap between germline ends came to 7 bases.

The chain is built from TRBV5-6 and TRBJ1-3; perhaps TRBD1 as D (6 bases). CDR1 is SGHDT and CDR2 is YYEEEE in the germline V gene. There are 15 residues in the CDR3. The V end was cut by 4 bases, the J end by 0 bases, with 11 bases between. The CDR3 nucleotides are TGTGCCAGCAGCGCCACAGGGTTCTCTGGAAACACCATATATTTT. This translates into CASSATGFSGNTIYF.

The chain links TRBV5-1 to TRBJ2-3; a weak D match, TRBD2 (7 bases). The germline V gene encodes CDR1 SGHRS and CDR2 YFSETQ. The CDR3 loop spans 16 amino acids. V lost 4 bases and J 0 bases, leaving 15 bases between the germline ends. CDR3 sequence: CASSPGGPLSTDTQYF. CDR3 sequence (DNA): TGCGCCAGCAGCCCCGGGGGGCCCCTTAGCACAGATACGCAGTATTTT.

The chain couples TRBV9 to TRBJ2-1; a weak D match, TRBD2 (5 bases). Germline V CDR1 and CDR2: SGDLS, YYNGEE. The CDR3 has 15 amino acids. Trimming stripped 0 bases from V and 4 bases from J, with 11 bases between. CDR3 region: CASSVGHGVYNEQFF. The CDR3 region has the DNA TGTGCCAGCAGCGTAGGACACGGGGTTTACAATGAGCAGTTCTTC.

This chain connects TRBV6-5 to TRBJ1-1; D may be TRBD1 (6 bases). This CDR3 comprises 14 residues. Per germline, CDR1 MNHEY and CDR2 SVGAGI. Trimming removed 6 bases at V and 8 bases at J, with 19 bases between. The CDR3 DNA sequence: TGTGCCAGCAGCCCGGGGACGTGGGGGCTGGAAGCTTTCTTT. This sequence encodes CASSPGTWGLEAFF.

The CDR3 reads CASSSGQNSPLHF. CDR3 nucleotides: TGTGCCAGCAGCTCGGGTCAAAATTCACCCCTCCACTTT. This chain joins TRBV11-2 and TRBJ1-6; D call uncertain. Germline loops: CDR1 SGHAT, CDR2 FQNNGV. Trimming stripped 4 bases from V and 7 bases from J, with 8 bases between. The CDR3 is made up of 13 amino acids.

This clone has a single count. The chain joins TRBV4-2 to TRBJ2-6; 9 nucleotides match TRBD1. The CDR3 has 18 residues. Germline V lookup: CDR1 LGHNA, CDR2 YNFKEQ. V lost 1 base and J lost 3; bases outside the gene matches: 7. The DNA for the CDR3 is TGTGCCAGCAGCCAAGCGCTACAGGGGGCGCTTGGGGCCAACGTCCTGACTTTC. Its protein is CASSQALQGALGANVLTF.

This clone appeared a single time. The V gene is TRBV7-9, the J gene TRBJ2-7, with 7 bases identical to TRBD2. The CDR3 contains 13 residues. Germline V gene sequence: CDR1 SEHNR, CDR2 FQNEAQ (reference sequence). The junction had 1 base not matched to a gene; V was cut back by 1 base and J by 4 bases. The CDR3 spells CASSLGGGYEQYF. The CDR3 region has the DNA TGTGCCAGCAGCTTAGGGGGAGGGTACGAGCAGTACTTC.

The chain recombines TRBV30 with TRBJ1-4; no clear D gene. Trimming shortened V by 5 bases and J by 4 bases, and 8 bases separated the two germline ends. This CDR3 has 12 amino acids. Germline CDR1 GTSNPN, CDR2 SVGIG (reference sequence). The chain's CDR3 is CAWAGFNEKLFF. The CDR3 bases are TGTGCCTGGGCGGGTTTTAATGAAAAACTGTTTTTT.

V and J are TRBV5-4 and TRBJ1-2; no firm D call. Germline CDR1 reads SGHNT; CDR2 reads YYREEE (reference sequence). Trimming pared 4 bases from V and 0 bases from J, leaving 10 bases between. The CDR3 consists of 14 residues. The CDR3 DNA reads TGTGCCAGCAGCCCGGAGGCAGCTAACTATGGCTACACCTTC. Translated, it gives CASSPEAANYGYTF.

This chain connects TRBV5-1 to TRBJ2-2; D not resolved. This CDR3 region has 15 residues. Germline-derived CDR1 and CDR2 are SGHRS and YFSETQ. Trimming took off 1 base at V and 3 bases at J, with 10 bases between the two ends. The CDR3 sequence is CASSLRGVDTGELFF. CDR3 bases: TGCGCCAGCAGCTTGCGAGGCGTTGACACCGGGGAGCTGTTTTTT.

The chain has TRBV7-9 and TRBJ1-6; 7 bases match TRBD1. The V segment lost 6 bases and the J segment 5 bases; nucleotides outside the gene matches: 7. The CDR3 length is 15 residues. Per germline, CDR1 SEHNR and CDR2 FQNEAQ (reference sequence). CDR3 sequence (DNA): TGTGCCAGCAGTTTTCTCCAGGGGGATAATTCACCCCTCCACTTT. This encodes CASSFLQGDNSPLHF.

On this clone: Other DNA sequences within the sample encode an identical CDR3. The chain has TRBV30 and TRBJ1-1, with D possibly matching TRBD1 (6 bases). Germline V CDR1 and CDR2: GTSNPN, SVGIG (reference sequence). V dropped 2 bases and J dropped 1 base, with 11 bases sitting between them. This CDR3 contains 14 residues. The CDR3 loop is CAWSRGGENTEAFF. The CDR3 DNA reads as TGTGCCTGGAGTCGGGGGGGCGAGAACACTGAAGCTTTCTTT.

CDR3 sequence reads: CASSVGGQGGNIQYF. The CDR3 region has the DNA TGTGCCAGCAGCGTAGGAGGACAGGGGGGGAACATTCAGTACTTC. V usage is TRBV9 and J usage is TRBJ2-4; 10 bases are shared with TRBD1. CDR3 size: 15 residues. Germline lookup yields CDR1 SGDLS and CDR2 YYNGEE. J gave up 7 bases and V 0 bases, and 4 bases lay outside the gene matches.

This clone was counted a few times. The genes are TRBV4-3 and TRBJ1-2; D is ambiguous. Germline loops: CDR1 LGHNA, CDR2 YSLEER. V lost 0 bases, J lost 2 bases, and 7 bases lay in between. There are 14 residues in the CDR3. The CDR3 reads CASSQDGENYGYTF. The DNA of the CDR3 is TGCGCCAGCAGCCAAGACGGTGAGAACTATGGCTACACCTTC.

The chain couples TRBV7-2 to TRBJ1-4; D not certain. Trimming took off 4 bases at V and 7 bases at J, with 13 bases between the two ends. The CDR3 has 14 amino acids. From germline, CDR1 is SGHTA and CDR2 FQGNSA. CDR3 loop: CASSSMVGAEKLFF. Written as DNA, the CDR3 is TGTGCCAGCAGCTCGATGGTAGGAGCTGAAAAACTGTTTTTT.

As for this clone: Other DNA sequences within the sample encode an identical CDR3. The chain is built from TRBV6-5 and TRBJ1-6, with 7 bases aligning to TRBD1. The germline V gene has CDR1 MNHEY and CDR2 SVGAGI. V was clipped by 6 bases and J by 9 bases; unmatched bases: 8. The CDR3 runs to 14 residues. For the CDR3, the DNA is TGTGCCAGCAGCTTAGACAGGGTGGGTTCACCCCTCCACTTT. Its protein is CASSLDRVGSPLHF.

V is TRBV10-1 and J is TRBJ1-5, with a tentative D call TRBD1 (6 bases). The CDR3 length is 14 residues. V lost 6 bases and J 7 bases, leaving 16 bases between the germline ends. CDR1 and CDR2 (germline): WNHNN, SYGVQD (reference sequence). CDR3 sequence reads: CASRTKQGAQPQHF. Written as DNA, the CDR3 is TGCGCCAGCAGGACAAAACAGGGAGCACAGCCCCAGCATTTT.

V and J are TRBV19 and TRBJ1-4; D might be TRBD1 (5 bases). V lost 6 bases and J lost 0, with 14 bases in between. The germline gives CDR1 LNHDA, CDR2 SQIVND (reference sequence). This CDR3 is built from 16 residues. The CDR3 DNA follows: TGTGCCAGTAGACCGCAACAGGTTGCAACTAATGAAAAACTGTTTTTT. Its translation: CASRPQQVATNEKLFF.

The gene calls are TRBV2 and TRBJ1-6, with D perhaps matching TRBD1 (5 bases). CDR1 and CDR2 (germline): SNHLY, FYNNEI. With 3 bases removed from V and 9 bases from J, the gap between germline ends came to 12 bases. The CDR3 spans 14 residues. DNA of the CDR3: TGTGCCAGCAGTGATTTTGTCCAGGGTTCACCCCTCCACTTT. Its protein product is CASSDFVQGSPLHF.

The chain is built from TRBV7-2 and TRBJ1-3; the D is unclear. The CDR3 runs to 15 residues. The germline V gene encodes CDR1 SGHTA and CDR2 FQGNSA. Trimming removed 1 base at V and 0 bases at J, with 7 bases between. This CDR3 is CASSLDSFSGNTIYF. CDR3 sequence (DNA): TGTGCCAGCAGCTTAGACAGCTTCTCTGGAAACACCATATATTTT.

The rearrangement uses TRBV5-1 and TRBJ2-3; the D gene is possibly TRBD2 (6 bases). The CDR3 extends over 16 amino acids. V was cut by 4 bases and J by 2 bases, with 17 bases left in between. Germline lookup yields CDR1 SGHRS and CDR2 YFSETQ. The CDR3 reads CASSAGPKAITDTQYF. In DNA, the CDR3 is TGCGCCAGCAGCGCGGGACCTAAGGCCATCACAGATACGCAGTATTTT.

This chain connects TRBV4-2 to TRBJ2-5; 7 bases are shared with TRBD2. This CDR3 comprises 15 residues. V trimming: 5 bases; J trimming: 0 bases; junction bases outside the gene matches: 6. The germline gives CDR1 LGHNA, CDR2 YNFKEQ. The CDR3 DNA is TGTGCCAGCAGCTCTTTCCGGGGGGACCAAGAGACCCAGTACTTC. Translated: CASSSFRGDQETQYF.

This rearrangement joins TRBV7-6 to TRBJ1-2, with D perhaps TRBD1 (5 bases). V was clipped by 4 bases and J by 0 bases, with 12 bases between them. In germline, CDR1 is SGHVS, CDR2 FNYEAQ. The CDR3 sequence is 15 residues long. The CDR3 sequence: CASSSGAVANYGYTF. In DNA form, the CDR3 reads TGTGCCAGCAGCTCTGGGGCTGTAGCTAACTATGGCTACACCTTC.